This T cell receptor beta chain was recorded in a study of shared clonotypes between healthy human individuals. Study-wide points: When naive CD4 clonotypes were compared across a few donors, about 5% were shared. Estimated richness was generally greater in naive than memory subsets. Rarefaction curves obtained for sorted subsets showed sequencing incomplete despite large depth.

Germline V CDR1 and CDR2: SEHNR, FQNEAQ (reference sequence). V was clipped by 2 bases and J by 4 bases, with 5 bases between them. The CDR3 sequence is 12 residues long. Notes on this clone: Antigen specificity is unknown. This CDR3 is also generated by other DNA sequences in the sample.

Some clones are missing from TCRdb's copy, which holds only in-frame ones; the method was immunoSEQ multiplex PCR. Of 1.5 million to 2.5 million clones listed, around 96% are singletons. Cells designated naive CD8 were CD45RO-negative and were positively selected for CCR7, with terminally differentiated effector memory CD45RA+ cells excluded. Donors comprised healthy HIV-negative adults lacking recent acute infections or vaccinations. The chain joins TRBV7-9 to TRBJ1-1; D gene ambiguous. The receptor's source is a man aged 18 to 29 in good health. Material: naive CD8+ T cells sorted from blood. The CDR3 DNA reads TGTGCCAGCAGCTTAATCGGCACTGAAGCTTTCTTT. Its translation: CASSLIGTEAFF.